This TCR beta chain emerged from a study of blood T cell repertoires in COVID-19 (dated by TCRdb to the early 2020s). General notes on the study: Samples from collaborators originated in the United States, Italy and Spain and spanned both the acute and convalescent phases of COVID-19. The prospective study material was composed of cDNA or gDNA derived from T cells, B-cell-depleted T cells, or PBMCs. Subjects who had been exposed to COVID-19, were actively infected with it, or had recovered from it provided the deeply sampled blood TCRbeta repertoires that made up the dataset. The repertoires were released in a freely available public database meant as a resource for research on the immune response to SARS-CoV-2. The samples were drawn from the first 160 participants of the ongoing ImmuneRACE study and from roughly 1,300 subjects provided by 6 global collaborators. Nearly every sample came with metadata listing a de-identified subject ID, COVID-19 status, age in years and sex. Where HLA class I and class II types were available, the types were taken from metadata supplied by the sample provider, not from assay-based typing. Broader findings and caveats from the paper: The quantity of clinical and demographic metadata differed by source and by participant and was supplied without curation.

Enrolling through a virtual design, the prospective study's participants ranged in age from roughly 18 to 89 years and lived across roughly 23 United States geographic areas. In the prospective study, participants were assigned to cohorts based on the clinical history participants reported in a screening survey and a study questionnaire. A participant counted as exposed if, within 2 weeks of entering the study, that participant had been in contact with someone who had a PCR-confirmed or clinician-diagnosed COVID-19 case. In the prospective study, whole blood, serum and a nasopharyngeal or oropharyngeal swab were collected from each participant by mobile phlebotomists. Over a roughly two-month period, participants in the prospective study had the option of providing additional blood draws and questionnaires. Before DNA extraction, prospective study blood samples were shipped either frozen or at room temperature.

The immunoSEQ Assay, a bias-controlled multiplex PCR, was used to amplify TCRbeta CDR3 regions from genomic DNA. The authors' analysis ran thus. Within the assay, amplification of reference gene primers was used to estimate how many nucleated cells each sample contained. To quantify the absolute abundance of each unique TCRbeta CDR3 rearrangement, sequence reads were collapsed and filtered. Productive Simpson clonality was computed per sample as the square root of Simpson's diversity index over productive rearrangements. Held by TCRdb, this immuneACCESS table contains in-frame sequences only and omits some clones. Under half of the omission traces to an unresolved V gene where checked; the cause of the rest is unknown. V, J and clone size were drawn from that table, and D and trimming were deduced from the DNA. The sample table holds about 270,000 clones, of which about 91% were seen once. The ten largest make up about 3% of the sample.

Comment on this clone: Its antigen is still unknown. Nothing much larger sits one base from this clone, and base qualities are not available.

The TCR sequence derives from a middle-aged man who had been exposed to COVID-19. The sequenced sample consisted of PBMCs or T cells enriched from blood (not recorded which).

The CDR3 sequence is CASSGSTSRPDTQYF. The nucleotide sequence is given as TGTGCCAGCAGCGGAAGCACTAGTCGGCCAGATACGCAGTATTTT. This receptor chain uses TRBV11-2 and TRBJ2-3; TRBD2 is a weak D gene call, 5 bases matching. From the germline V gene, CDR1 is SGHAT and CDR2 is FQNNGV. The junction shows trimming of 5 bases on V and 4 bases on J, plus 16 bases between the germline ends. The CDR3 runs 15 amino acids, cysteine and phenylalanine included. The kept DNA is CDR3 alone, 45 bases in frame from the first base.